This T cell receptor (beta chain) was obtained from a study of CD8 T cells in ankylosing spondylitis. Whole-study results and caveats: Within ankylosing spondylitis blood, a TCR beta motif made up of eight or nine highly homologous variants appeared to be characteristic.

V dropped 3 bases and J dropped 5; count of bases not matched to a gene: 5. The germline CDR1 and CDR2 sequences are MDHEN and SYDVKM. CDR3 length: 14 residues. Worth noting for this clonotype: Its cognate antigen is unknown.

Scientists made TCR beta libraries using quantitative 5'-RACE with molecular barcodes. TCRdb called the 5' RACE reads again in MiXCR, with one record for every CDR3 protein. The sample has some 270,000 distinct CDR3 sequences; 32% are singletons. The clonotype originates from a male donor with ankylosing spondylitis or in good health (not recorded which). Sequencing was carried out using blood, either unsorted or a sorted T cell fraction (not recorded which). This chain connects TRBV28 to TRBJ2-5, with 8 bases lining up with TRBD1. The DNA of the CDR3 is TGTGCCAGCAGTTTCGACAGGGGCGGGGAGACCCAGTACTTC. Residues: CASSFDRGGETQYF.